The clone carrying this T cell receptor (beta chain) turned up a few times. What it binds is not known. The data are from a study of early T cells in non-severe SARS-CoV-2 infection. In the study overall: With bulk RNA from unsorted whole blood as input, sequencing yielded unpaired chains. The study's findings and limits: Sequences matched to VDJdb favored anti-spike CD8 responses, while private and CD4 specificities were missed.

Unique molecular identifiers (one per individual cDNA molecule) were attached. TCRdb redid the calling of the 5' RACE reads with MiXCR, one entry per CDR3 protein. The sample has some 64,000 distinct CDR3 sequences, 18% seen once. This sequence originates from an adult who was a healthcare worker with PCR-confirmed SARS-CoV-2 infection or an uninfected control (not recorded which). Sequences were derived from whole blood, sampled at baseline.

CDR3 nucleotide sequence: TGTGCCAGCAGGGTACCCCATCGGACTGTAGGCTACACCTTC. It translates to CASRVPHRTVGYTF. The chain recombines TRBV28 with TRBJ1-2; no clear D gene. The CDR3 runs to 14 residues. Germline loops: CDR1 MDHEN, CDR2 SYDVKM. V gave up 6 bases and J gave up 8 bases, with 19 bases separating them.